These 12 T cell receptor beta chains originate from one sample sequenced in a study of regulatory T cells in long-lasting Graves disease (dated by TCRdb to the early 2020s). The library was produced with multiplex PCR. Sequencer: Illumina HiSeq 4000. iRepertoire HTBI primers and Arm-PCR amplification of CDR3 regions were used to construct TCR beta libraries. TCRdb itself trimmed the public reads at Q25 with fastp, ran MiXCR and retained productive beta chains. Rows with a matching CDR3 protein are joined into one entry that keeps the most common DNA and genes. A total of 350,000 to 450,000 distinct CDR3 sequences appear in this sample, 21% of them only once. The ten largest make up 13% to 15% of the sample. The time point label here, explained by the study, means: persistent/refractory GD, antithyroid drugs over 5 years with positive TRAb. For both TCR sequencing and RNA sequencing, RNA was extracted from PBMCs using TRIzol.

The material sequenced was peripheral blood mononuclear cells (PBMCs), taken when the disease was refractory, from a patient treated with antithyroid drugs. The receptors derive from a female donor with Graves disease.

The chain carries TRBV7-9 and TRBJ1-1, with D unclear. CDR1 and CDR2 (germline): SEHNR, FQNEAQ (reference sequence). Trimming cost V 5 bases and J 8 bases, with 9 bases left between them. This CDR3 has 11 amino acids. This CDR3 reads CASSEEFEAFF. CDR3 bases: TGTGCCAGCAGCGAAGAATTCGAAGCTTTCTTT.

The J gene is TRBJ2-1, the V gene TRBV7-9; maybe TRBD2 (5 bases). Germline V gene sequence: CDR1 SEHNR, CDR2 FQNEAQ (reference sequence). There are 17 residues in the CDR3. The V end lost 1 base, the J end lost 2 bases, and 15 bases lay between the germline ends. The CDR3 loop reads CASSLVLQLAPYNEQFF. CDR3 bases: TGTGCCAGCAGCTTAGTCCTCCAGCTAGCCCCCTACAATGAGCAGTTCTTC.

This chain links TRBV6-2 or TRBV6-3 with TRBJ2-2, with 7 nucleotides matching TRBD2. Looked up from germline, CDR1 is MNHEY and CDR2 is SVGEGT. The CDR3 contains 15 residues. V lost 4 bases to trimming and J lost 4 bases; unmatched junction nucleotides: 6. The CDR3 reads CASSSSGMRTGELFF. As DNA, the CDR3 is TGTGCCAGCAGTTCGAGCGGGATGCGCACCGGGGAGCTGTTTTTT.

The chain's CDR3 is CATSREQGQPQHF. The CDR3 DNA reads as TGTGCCACCAGCAGAGAACAGGGTCAGCCCCAGCATTTT. The genes are TRBV15 and TRBJ1-5, with a weak D call TRBD1 (6 bases). The CDR3 is made up of 13 amino acids. Trimming stripped 0 bases from V and 6 bases from J, with 6 bases between. Germline V gives CDR1 LNHNV, CDR2 YYDKDF (reference sequence).

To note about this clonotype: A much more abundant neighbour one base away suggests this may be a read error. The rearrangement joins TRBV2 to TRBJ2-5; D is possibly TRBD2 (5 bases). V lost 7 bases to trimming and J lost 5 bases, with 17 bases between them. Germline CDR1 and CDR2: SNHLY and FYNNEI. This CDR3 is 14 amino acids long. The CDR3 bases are TGTGCCAGCAATGGTTCTAGCAGGAAGGAGACCCAGTACTTC. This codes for CASNGSSRKETQYF.

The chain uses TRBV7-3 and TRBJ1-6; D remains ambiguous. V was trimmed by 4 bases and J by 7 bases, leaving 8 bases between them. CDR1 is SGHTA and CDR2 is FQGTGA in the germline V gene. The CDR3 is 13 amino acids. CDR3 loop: CASSSAANSPLHF. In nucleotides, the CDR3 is TGTGCCAGCAGCTCGGCAGCGAATTCACCCCTCCACTTT. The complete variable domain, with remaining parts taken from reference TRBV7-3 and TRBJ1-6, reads GAGVSQTPSNKVTEKGKYVELRCDPISGHTALYWYRQSLGQGPEFLIYFQGTGAADDSGLPNDRFFAVRPEGSVSTLKIQRTERGDSAVYLCASSSAANSPLHFGNGTRLTVT.

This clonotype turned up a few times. CDR3 sequence: CAWSVRPGFGAGELFF. CDR3 DNA sequence: TGTGCCTGGAGTGTAAGGCCGGGCTTTGGTGCCGGGGAGCTGTTTTTT. The chain has TRBV30 and TRBJ2-2; D is ambiguous. The CDR3 has 16 residues. Germline V gene lookup returns CDR1 GTSNPN and CDR2 SVGIG (reference sequence). V was cut by 0 bases and J by 6 bases, with 17 bases left in between. Drawing the rest from reference TRBV30 and TRBJ2-2, the complete variable domain is SQTIHQWPATLVQPVGSPLSLECTVEGTSNPNLYWYRQAAGRGLQLLFYSVGIGQISSEVPQNLSASRPQDRQFILSSKKLLLSDSGFYLCAWSVRPGFGAGELFFGEGSRLTVL.

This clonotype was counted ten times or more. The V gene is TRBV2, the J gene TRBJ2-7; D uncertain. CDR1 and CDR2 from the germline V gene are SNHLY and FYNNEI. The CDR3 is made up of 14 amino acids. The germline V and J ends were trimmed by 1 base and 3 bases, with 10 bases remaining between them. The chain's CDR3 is CASSEVMGSYEQYF. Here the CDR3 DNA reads TGTGCCAGCAGTGAAGTAATGGGCAGCTACGAGCAGTACTTC.

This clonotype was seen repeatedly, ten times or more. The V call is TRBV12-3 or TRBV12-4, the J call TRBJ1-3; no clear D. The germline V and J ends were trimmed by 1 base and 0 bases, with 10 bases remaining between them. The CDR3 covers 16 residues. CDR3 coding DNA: TGTGCCAGCAGTTTAGGACGACCAGTCTCTGGAAACACCATATATTTT. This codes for CASSLGRPVSGNTIYF.

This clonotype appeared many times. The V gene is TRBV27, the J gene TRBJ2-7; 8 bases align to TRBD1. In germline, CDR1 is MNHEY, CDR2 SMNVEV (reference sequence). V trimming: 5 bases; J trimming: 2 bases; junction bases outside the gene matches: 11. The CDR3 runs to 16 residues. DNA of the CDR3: TGTGCCAGCAGTGTAACAGGGGGAAGAACTCCCTACGAGCAGTACTTC. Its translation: CASSVTGGRTPYEQYF.

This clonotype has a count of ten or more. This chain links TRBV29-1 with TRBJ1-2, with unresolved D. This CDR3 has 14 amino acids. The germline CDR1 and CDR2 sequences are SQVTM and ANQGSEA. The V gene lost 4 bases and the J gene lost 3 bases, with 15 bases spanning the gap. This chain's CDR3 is CSVADAEEDYGYTF. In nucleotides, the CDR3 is TGCAGCGTTGCCGATGCGGAGGAGGACTATGGCTACACCTTC.

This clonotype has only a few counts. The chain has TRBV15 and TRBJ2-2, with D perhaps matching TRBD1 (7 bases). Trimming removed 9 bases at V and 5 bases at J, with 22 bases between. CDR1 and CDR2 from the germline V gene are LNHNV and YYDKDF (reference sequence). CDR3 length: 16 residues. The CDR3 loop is CATYNPGGGRTGELFF. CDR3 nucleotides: TGTGCCACTTATAATCCCGGAGGGGGCAGAACCGGGGAGCTGTTTTTT.